The 11 T cell receptor beta chains in this list originate from one sample, sequenced in a study of T cells expressing NK-cell markers (dated by TCRdb to the early 2020s). Libraries were constructed by 5' RACE. The instrument was an Illumina HiSeq 2000. The reads underwent TCRdb reprocessing, giving one record for each CDR3 protein sequence and no DNA. The sample's table lists a count of 500,000 or so distinct CDR3 sequences. 3.5% to 4.5% of the sample rests with the top ten. Sequencing was performed on blood T cells: a sorted CD56 or NKG2C T cell subset, CD4+ or CD8+ T cells, or bulk PBMC T cells (not recorded which). The receptors shown here come from a man aged 18 to 30 in good health. Donor details come from another sample of the same person, matched by shared clones.

This sequence joins TRBV15 and TRBJ2-5; TCRdb lists TRBD1, though no DNA is available to test this call. Germline lookup yields CDR1 LNHNV and CDR2 YYDKDF (reference sequence). CDR3 length: 14 residues. The CDR3 protein is CATSNSGPTKPPYF.

The rearrangement links TRBV6-1 to TRBJ2-3; absent DNA, TCRdb's TRBD2 call cannot be checked. Germline V gives CDR1 MNHNS, CDR2 SASEGT. The CDR3 totals 12 residues. Here the CDR3 reads CASSRPPLTQYF.

The chain employs TRBV19 and TRBJ1-1. CDR1 LNHDA and CDR2 SQIVND come from the germline V gene (reference sequence). The CDR3 is 12 amino acids. CDR3 protein: CASSPKGTEAFF.

This sequence joins TRBV20-1 and TRBJ1-2. Germline CDR1 and CDR2: DFQATT and SNEGSKA (reference sequence). The CDR3 is 13 residues long. This CDR3 reads CSARRAEDLGYTF.

The rearrangement joins TRBV9 to TRBJ1-3. This CDR3 has 16 residues. Germline V gene sequence: CDR1 SGDLS, CDR2 YYNGEE. The CDR3 region is CASGVAGTASGNTIYF.

This sequence joins TRBV28 and TRBJ2-3; TCRdb returns TRBD2, unconfirmable since there is no DNA. Looked up from germline, CDR1 is MDHEN and CDR2 is SYDVKM. This CDR3 has 16 residues. Here the CDR3 reads CASSSLLSGTTDTQYF. Drawing the rest from reference TRBV28 and TRBJ2-3, the complete variable domain is DVKVTQSSRYLVKRTGEKVFLECVQDMDHENMFWYRQDPGLGLRLIYFSYDVKMKEKGDIPEGYSVSREKKERFSLILESASTNQTSMYLCASSSLLSGTTDTQYFGPGTRLTVL.

The rearrangement joins TRBV11-3 to TRBJ2-3; no DNA is available, so the TRBD2 call from TCRdb remains unchecked. CDR1 and CDR2 from the germline V gene are SGHNT and YENEEA. The CDR3 loop spans 14 amino acids. The CDR3 spells CASSSAGVSDTQYF.

The chain is built from TRBV29-1 and TRBJ2-7; TCRdb outputs TRBD1, but without DNA this stays unchecked. CDR3 length: 11 amino acids. Germline assignment: CDR1 SQVTM and CDR2 ANQGSEA. The chain's CDR3 is CSVVGPGEQYF.

The gene calls are TRBV7-2 and TRBJ2-3; absent DNA, TCRdb's TRBD1 call cannot be checked. This CDR3 has 16 amino acids. Per germline, CDR1 SGHTA and CDR2 FQGNSA. The CDR3 loop is CASSRDRGLGTDTQYF.

The V gene is TRBV7-9, the J gene TRBJ2-1; absent DNA, TCRdb's TRBD1 call cannot be checked. Germline V CDR1 and CDR2: SEHNR, FQNEAQ (reference sequence). The CDR3 contains 11 residues. The CDR3 reads CASNPRGEQFF.

The chain links TRBV12-3 or TRBV12-4 to TRBJ2-5; TCRdb proposes TRBD2, but this gene call is untestable without DNA. The CDR3 is 15 amino acids. The CDR3 spells CASRSSSGSFETQYF.